What follows describes a single T cell receptor beta chain. Its target is not known. V dropped 5 bases and J dropped 4; count of bases not matched to a gene: 9. The CDR3 sequence is 15 residues long. CDR1 and CDR2 from the germline V gene are MNHNY and SVGAGI (reference sequence). The record originates from a study of post-analysis software for immune sequencing data. Built from TCR beta cDNA, the libraries had unique molecular identifiers in them. Input of about 0.95 to 10 million T cells yielded roughly 530,000 cDNA molecules. One entry per CDR3 protein, called by TCRdb with MiXCR from the PCR reads. The repertoire consists of 450,000 to 650,000 distinct CDR3 sequences, with 44% occurring once and the leading ten covering about 1.5%. Broader study findings: Patients carried a handful of TRBV segments more frequently than controls did, and TRBV5-6, TRBV5-1 and TRBV20-1 were among them. Samples sharing a preparation batch grouped tightly together when assessed by F measure.

Sequencing was performed on blood. V and J are TRBV6-6 and TRBJ1-2; 8 bases are a match to TRBD1. The origin of this receptor is a girl aged 10 to 17 with multiple sclerosis. The CDR3 spells CASSPRTGRGYGYTF. The DNA of the CDR3 is TGTGCCAGCAGTCCGCGGACAGGGAGGGGCTATGGCTACACCTTC.